The 14 T cell receptor beta chains reported below all come from one sample, sequenced in a study of shared clonotypes between healthy human individuals. Generated by immunoSEQ multiplex PCR, the TCRdb table keeps only in-frame clones and is missing some. This sample carries more than 2 million clones, approximately 96% of them seen once, and the ten largest clones take around 0.13%. Sequencing was performed on naive CD4+ T cells sorted from blood. Sample subset: CD45RA+ positively selected. Every receptor here comes from a man aged 18 to 29 in good health.

About this clone itself: This sample also contains other DNA sequences that code for the same CDR3. The chain employs TRBV5-1 and TRBJ1-5, with D unresolved. V was clipped by 2 bases and J by 3 bases, with 6 bases between them. Germline CDR1 is SGHRS and CDR2 is YFSETQ. The CDR3 spans 13 residues. CDR3 bases: TGCGCCAGCAGCTTAGACACCAATCAGCCCCAGCATTTT. Encoded protein: CASSLDTNQPQHF.

A word on this clone: Distinct nucleotide sequences in the sample also encode this CDR3. In nucleotides, the CDR3 is TGTGCCAGCAGCTTAGCGGGGGCTAACACCGGGGAGCTGTTTTTT. This sequence encodes CASSLAGANTGELFF. V is TRBV7-9 and J is TRBJ2-2; perhaps TRBD1 as D (6 bases). This CDR3 is built from 15 residues. Germline V gene lookup returns CDR1 SEHNR and CDR2 FQNEAQ (reference sequence). Trimming stripped 0 bases from V and 2 bases from J, with 7 bases between.

About this clone itself: This CDR3 is also generated by other DNA sequences in the sample. This chain links TRBV18 with TRBJ2-5; D call uncertain. V dropped 2 bases and J dropped 3 bases, with 7 bases sitting between them. The CDR3 is made up of 13 amino acids. The germline CDR1 and CDR2 sequences are KGHSH and LQKENI. The CDR3 here is CASSPLREETQYF. The DNA for the CDR3 is TGTGCCAGCTCACCATTAAGGGAAGAGACCCAGTACTTC.

The rearrangement uses TRBV6-6 and TRBJ2-6, with D tentatively TRBD2 (5 bases). Germline loops: CDR1 MNHNY, CDR2 SVGAGI (reference sequence). CDR3 length equals 15 residues. Trimming shortened V by 2 bases and J by 2 bases, and 7 bases separated the two germline ends. Written as DNA, the CDR3 is TGTGCCAGCAGTTACGGGGAGACTGGGGCCAACGTCCTGACTTTC. Protein product: CASSYGETGANVLTF.

The CDR3, as DNA: TGTGCCAGCAGTGTCCCTGCAGGGGGCAGCTATGGCTACACCTTC. Its translation: CASSVPAGGSYGYTF. The chain combines TRBV6-6 with TRBJ1-2; 8 nucleotides align to TRBD1. V lost 5 bases and J lost 4; bases outside the gene matches: 9. Germline values: CDR1 MNHNY, CDR2 SVGAGI (reference sequence). This CDR3 spans 15 amino acids.

The CDR3 region is CASSEQGARGGYGYTF. In nucleotides, the CDR3 is TGTGCCAGCAGTGAACAGGGGGCGCGTGGGGGCTATGGCTACACCTTC. J is TRBJ1-2 and V is TRBV25-1, with 8 bases fitting TRBD1. The trim removed 2 bases at V and 4 bases at J, leaving 9 bases unmatched. The germline gives CDR1 MGHDK, CDR2 SYGVNS. The CDR3 runs 16 residues.

This clone was found a few times. The identical CDR3 is also encoded by other nucleotide sequences in the sample. J is TRBJ1-1 and V is TRBV7-2, with D unresolved. Per the germline V gene, CDR1 is SGHTA and CDR2 is FQGNSA. The CDR3 is made up of 13 amino acids. The ends were cut back, 2 bases at V and 1 base at J, with 5 bases in the middle. The CDR3 DNA reads TGTGCCAGCAGCTTAAGACCGAACACTGAAGCTTTCTTT. It specifies CASSLRPNTEAFF.

V and J are TRBV27 and TRBJ2-7; 9 nucleotides agree with TRBD1. With 2 bases clipped from V and 8 bases from J, the junction kept 1 base outside the gene matches. Germline assignment: CDR1 MNHEY and CDR2 SMNVEV (reference sequence). CDR3 length: 12 residues. The CDR3, as DNA: TGTGCCAGCAGTTTAACAGGGGGCCAGCAGTACTTC. Its protein product is CASSLTGGQQYF.

V is TRBV5-1 and J is TRBJ2-2, with 9 positions matching TRBD1. This CDR3 region has 15 residues. Germline assignment: CDR1 SGHRS and CDR2 YFSETQ. With 5 bases clipped from V and 2 bases from J, the junction kept 4 bases outside the gene matches. The CDR3 sequence: CASRTGGSNTGELFF. CDR3 sequence (DNA): TGCGCCAGCAGGACAGGGGGGAGTAACACCGGGGAGCTGTTTTTT.

The genes are TRBV15 and TRBJ2-2, with D uncertain. Germline V lookup: CDR1 LNHNV, CDR2 YYDKDF (reference sequence). This CDR3 spans 16 amino acids. V was pared by 1 base and J by 1 base, with 10 bases between. DNA for the CDR3: TGTGCCACCAGCAGAGTCGGACGGTTGAACACCGGGGAGCTGTTTTTT. This translates into CATSRVGRLNTGELFF.

This chain joins TRBV29-1 and TRBJ2-5; TRBD1 aligns across 7 bases. Germline-derived CDR1 and CDR2 are SQVTM and ANQGSEA. The J segment lost 1 base and the V segment lost 5 bases, leaving 7 bases of the junction unmatched. This CDR3 has 14 residues. The CDR3 nucleotides are TGCAGCGTTTTTGGAGGACAGGTCCAAGAGACCCAGTACTTC. Translation: CSVFGGQVQETQYF. The variable domain in full, with the rest retrieved from reference TRBV29-1 and TRBJ2-5, is SAVISQKPSRDICQRGTSLTIQCQVDSQVTMMFWYRQQPGQSLTLIATANQGSEATYESGFVIDKFPISRPNLTFSTLTVSNMSPEDSSIYLCSVFGGQVQETQYFGPGTRLLVL.

This clone was counted a few times. The chain couples TRBV9 to TRBJ2-1, with TRBD2 matching over 12 bases. With 4 bases clipped from V and 3 bases from J, the junction kept 5 bases outside the gene matches. This CDR3 contains 16 residues. Germline V lookup: CDR1 SGDLS, CDR2 YYNGEE. The CDR3 sequence: CASSSRLAGDYNEQFF. In DNA, the CDR3 is TGTGCCAGCAGCTCCCGACTAGCGGGGGACTACAATGAGCAGTTCTTC.

The chain recombines TRBV19 with TRBJ2-5; TRBD2 agrees at 8 bases. V trimming: 5 bases; J trimming: 4 bases; junction bases outside the gene matches: 9. Germline V gene sequence: CDR1 LNHDA, CDR2 SQIVND (reference sequence). CDR3 length: 15 residues. The CDR3 region is CASSAGTRGGETQYF. The DNA of the CDR3 is TGTGCCAGTAGTGCCGGGACTCGGGGGGGAGAGACCCAGTACTTC. Filled out from reference TRBV19 and TRBJ2-5, the complete variable domain reads DGGITQSPKYLFRKEGQNVTLSCEQNLNHDAMYWYRQDPGQGLRLIYYSQIVNDFQKGDIAEGYSVSREKKESFPLTVTSAQKNPTAFYLCASSAGTRGGETQYFGPGTRLLVL.

This clone was recorded only once. The rearrangement joins TRBV9 to TRBJ2-1; possible D gene TRBD1, 6 bases. This CDR3 comprises 13 residues. The germline V gene encodes CDR1 SGDLS and CDR2 YYNGEE. V was shortened by 3 bases and J by 9 bases, with 13 bases between the two germline ends. For the CDR3, the DNA is TGTGCCAGCAGCGGCACAGGGTTCAGTGAGCAGTTCTTC. As protein: CASSGTGFSEQFF.